This T cell receptor beta chain is drawn from a study of cytomegalovirus exposure and HLA in healthy donors. Study conclusions and caveats: The presence/absence work took it that sequencing depth was about the same across donors. Some V segments, including TRBV6-2 and TRBV6-3, were excluded as indistinguishable. In a later analysis, TCR beta V- and J-gene trimming was associated with a missense DCLRE1C variant.

A remark on this clone: Its cognate antigen is unknown.

Germline values: CDR1 LNHNV, CDR2 YYDKDF (reference sequence). Trimming took 1 base from V and 5 from J; bases not matched to a gene: 5. This CDR3 is built from 16 residues. 13 Jbeta primers and 60 Vbeta primers were used for the PCR. Data came from immunoSEQ multiplex PCR; TCRdb stores just in-frame clones and leaves some out. Here the sample spans more than 90,000 clones, 75% being singletons. Sequenced: PBMCs. This clonotype was sampled from a middle-aged man in good health and CMV-seronegative. The V gene is TRBV15, the J gene TRBJ1-5; 10 bases line up with TRBD1. Here the CDR3 DNA reads TGTGCCACCAGCAGAGCCCTCGGGACAGGGGATCAGCCCCAGCATTTT. This codes for CATSRALGTGDQPQHF. Supplemented by reference TRBV15 and TRBJ1-5, the full variable domain reads DAMVIQNPRYQVTQFGKPVTLSCSQTLNHNVMYWYQQKSSQAPKLLFHYYDKDFNNEADTPDNFQSRRPNTSFCFLDIRSPGLGDTAMYLCATSRALGTGDQPQHFGDGTRLSIL.